One sample yielded the 8 T cell receptor beta chains listed below, sequenced in a study of cytotoxic CD8 clonotypes in ibrutinib-treated CLL. Clones were sequenced by immunoSEQ multiplex PCR, and TCRdb holds only the in-frame ones, with some missing. The sample shows about 9,400 clones, approximately 60% of them seen only once. Source: PBMCs, taken before ibrutinib treatment. These receptors came from a human donor with chronic lymphocytic leukemia.

J is TRBJ2-1 and V is TRBV11-2, with TRBD2 identical over 10 bases. The CDR3 is made up of 14 amino acids. Losses at the gene ends were 4 bases for V and 10 bases for J; bases not matched to a gene: 7. Germline values: CDR1 SGHAT, CDR2 FQNNGV. CDR3 residues: CASSSVAGGREQFF. Written as DNA, the CDR3 is TGTGCCAGCAGCTCAGTAGCGGGGGGTAGAGAGCAGTTCTTC.

The chain links TRBV7-2 to TRBJ2-7, with no clear D. The germline V gene encodes CDR1 SGHTA and CDR2 FQGNSA. Trimming removed 3 bases at V and 3 bases at J, with 3 bases between. CDR3 size: 11 residues. CDR3 loop: CASSFYYEQYF. The CDR3 DNA is TGTGCCAGCAGCTTTTACTACGAGCAGTACTTC.

The chain is built from TRBV10-2 and TRBJ1-2; D remains unclear. The germline V gene encodes CDR1 WSHSY and CDR2 SAAADI. This CDR3 comprises 14 residues. V was pared by 6 bases and J by 4 bases, with 15 bases between. The CDR3 DNA is TGCGCCAGCAGGCCCGGGAGCCAGATCTATGGCTACACCTTC. This encodes CASRPGSQIYGYTF.

This clone was counted a few times. The chain uses TRBV18 and TRBJ2-7, with 13 bases lining up with TRBD2. Losses at the gene ends were 3 bases for V and 6 bases for J; bases not matched to a gene: 2. Germline assignment: CDR1 KGHSH and CDR2 LQKENI. The CDR3 is made up of 14 amino acids. The CDR3 spells CASSPGLAGVEQYF. As DNA, the CDR3 is TGTGCCAGCTCACCTGGACTAGCGGGGGTCGAGCAGTACTTC.

The table lists this clone with a few counts. The chain joins TRBV6-5 to TRBJ1-2; the match to TRBD1 covers 9 bases. Germline lookup yields CDR1 MNHEY and CDR2 SVGAGI. This CDR3 comprises 13 residues. V gave up 6 bases and J gave up 6 bases; unmatched junction bases: 5. The CDR3: CASRKTGGHGYTF. In nucleotides, the CDR3 is TGTGCCAGCAGAAAGACAGGGGGGCATGGCTACACCTTC.

This clone was counted only a few times. For the CDR3, the DNA is TGCGCCAGCAGTAGGCAGGGGGACTCCTACGAGCAGTACTTC. As protein: CASSRQGDSYEQYF. This chain joins TRBV5-1 and TRBJ2-7; 7 nucleotides agree with TRBD1. The trim removed 5 bases at V and 0 bases at J, leaving 5 bases unmatched. This CDR3 spans 14 amino acids. Germline assignment: CDR1 SGHRS and CDR2 YFSETQ.

This chain joins TRBV19 and TRBJ2-7; 7 bases fit TRBD1. The trim removed 4 bases at V and 3 bases at J, leaving 9 bases unmatched. The CDR3 runs 15 residues. Germline V gene sequence: CDR1 LNHDA, CDR2 SQIVND (reference sequence). CDR3 in DNA: TGTGCCAGTAGTACCAGAGACAGGGCATACTACGAGCAGTACTTC. Amino acid sequence: CASSTRDRAYYEQYF.

CDR3 sequence (DNA): TGCGCCAGCAAGGGAGAGAGTCAAGAGACCCAGTACTTC. It specifies CASKGESQETQYF. The chain uses TRBV5-1 and TRBJ2-5; possible D gene TRBD2, 5 bases. V was pared by 6 bases and J by 2 bases, with 11 bases between. The germline V gene encodes CDR1 SGHRS and CDR2 YFSETQ. The CDR3 has 13 amino acids.